These 20 T cell receptor beta chains were all obtained from the same sample, sequenced in a study of cytomegalovirus exposure and HLA in healthy donors. The PCR ran on 60 Vbeta and 13 Jbeta primers. Produced via immunoSEQ multiplex PCR; TCRdb's table is partial and in-frame only. The sample lists around 130,000 clones, approximately 85% occurring once. Sequencing was performed on PBMCs. The receptors shown here come from a boy aged 5-17 years in good health and CMV-seronegative.

This chain joins TRBV28 and TRBJ1-1, with TRBD1 identical over 7 bases. Trimming cost V 5 bases and J 0 bases; bases outside gene matches: 6. The V gene's germline CDR1 is MDHEN and CDR2 SYDVKM. CDR3 size: 15 residues. The CDR3 loop is CASSVKQGLNTEAFF. The CDR3 bases are TGTGCCAGCAGTGTAAAACAGGGGCTGAACACTGAAGCTTTCTTT.

This sequence joins TRBV7-8 and TRBJ2-7, with 7 bases lining up with TRBD1. Germline CDR1 SGHVS, CDR2 FQNEAQ. Trimming took 5 bases from V and 0 from J; bases not matched to a gene: 4. This CDR3 spans 14 amino acids. CDR3 amino acids: CASSPRDSSYEQYF. CDR3 DNA: TGTGCCAGCAGCCCCAGGGACAGCTCCTACGAGCAGTACTTC.

The rearrangement uses TRBV7-6 and TRBJ1-1; D is unclear. Germline V gene data show CDR1 as SGHVS and CDR2 as FNYEAQ. V dropped 1 base and J dropped 3 bases, with 9 bases sitting between them. This CDR3 spans 14 amino acids. CDR3 residues: CASSLGEGYTEAFF. In nucleotides, the CDR3 is TGTGCCAGCAGCTTAGGGGAGGGATACACTGAAGCTTTCTTT.

This chain links TRBV7-2 with TRBJ1-6; 9 bases line up with TRBD1. Per germline, CDR1 SGHTA and CDR2 FQGNSA. This CDR3 has 15 amino acids. With 2 bases clipped from V and 5 bases from J, the junction kept 1 base outside the gene matches. This CDR3 is CASSLRDRDNSPLHF. The CDR3 DNA follows: TGTGCCAGCAGCTTAAGGGACAGGGATAATTCACCCCTCCACTTT.

The chain combines TRBV5-6 with TRBJ2-1; possibly TRBD1 for D (5 bases). V gave up 3 bases and J gave up 10 bases, with 11 bases separating them. Germline values: CDR1 SGHDT, CDR2 YYEEEE. CDR3 size: 12 residues. The CDR3 region is CASSSTDREQFF. CDR3 nucleotide sequence: TGTGCCAGCAGCTCAACCGACAGAGAGCAGTTCTTC.

The V gene is TRBV7-2, the J gene TRBJ2-7; 9 bases agree with TRBD2. The germline V gene has CDR1 SGHTA and CDR2 FQGNSA. The CDR3 covers 17 residues. Unmatched junction bases numbered 12, after V lost 5 bases and J lost 1 base. The CDR3 bases are TGTGCCAGCAGCCGCGAGTCAGCGGGGGGCTTATCCTACGAGCAGTACTTC. This gives the protein CASSRESAGGLSYEQYF.

This chain joins TRBV7-3 and TRBJ2-7; 10 bases match TRBD1. After removal of 5 bases from V and 7 bases from J, the junction contained 14 bases not matched to a gene. This CDR3 region has 16 residues. Germline V lookup: CDR1 SGHTA, CDR2 FQGTGA. The CDR3 DNA reads TGTGCCAGCAGCCCCGGCGGGACAGGGGTAACGAGAGAGCAGTACTTC. This encodes CASSPGGTGVTREQYF.

J is TRBJ1-1 and V is TRBV6-1; D is uncertain. The germline V gene has CDR1 MNHNS and CDR2 SASEGT. This CDR3 is built from 14 residues. Trimming took 6 bases from V and 0 from J, leaving 11 bases between them. The CDR3 coding sequence is TGTGCCAGCAGCGTTGCGAGGGTGAACACTGAAGCTTTCTTT. Its translation: CASSVARVNTEAFF.

The chain is built from TRBV18 and TRBJ2-5; 7 bases line up with TRBD1. Germline V gene lookup returns CDR1 KGHSH and CDR2 LQKENI. With V trimmed by 5 bases and J by 8 bases, 14 bases remained unmatched. The CDR3 length is 15 residues. CDR3 loop: CASSSRQGYEVTQYF. DNA of the CDR3: TGTGCCAGCTCATCAAGACAGGGTTATGAAGTTACCCAGTACTTC.

The V gene is TRBV2, the J gene TRBJ2-5, with 13 bases identical to TRBD2. The germline CDR1 and CDR2 sequences are SNHLY and FYNNEI. Losses at the gene ends were 6 bases for V and 4 bases for J; bases not matched to a gene: 5. The CDR3 runs to 15 residues. In nucleotides, the CDR3 is TGTGCCAGCAGCCTGGGGACTAGCGGGATAGAGACCCAGTACTTC. Translating it yields CASSLGTSGIETQYF.

V and J are TRBV5-4 and TRBJ2-3; D not certain. Germline loops: CDR1 SGHNT, CDR2 YYREEE (reference sequence). V lost 0 bases, J lost 4 bases, and 12 bases lay in between. The CDR3 is 15 residues long. CDR3 DNA: TGTGCCAGCAGCTTGGGGCCTAGTCAAGCAGATACGCAGTATTTT. It encodes CASSLGPSQADTQYF.

This chain's CDR3 is CASSPRQGAGQETQYF. In nucleotides, the CDR3 is TGTGCCAGTAGTCCTCGACAGGGGGCGGGACAAGAGACCCAGTACTTC. The chain has TRBV19 and TRBJ2-5; 10 bases align to TRBD1. The germline V gene encodes CDR1 LNHDA and CDR2 SQIVND (reference sequence). The CDR3 runs to 16 residues. Losses at the gene ends were 5 bases for V and 2 bases for J; bases not matched to a gene: 8.

The rearrangement joins TRBV4-1 to TRBJ2-1; D is possibly TRBD2 (7 bases). CDR3 length: 17 residues. Germline CDR1 is MGHRA and CDR2 is YSYEKL. Between the trimmed V and J ends, which lost 4 bases and 7 bases, there was a span of 23 bases. The CDR3 DNA sequence: TGCGCCAGCAGCCGCACAGAGGGGGGAGGGCCAAGTAATGAGCAGTTCTTC. This encodes CASSRTEGGGPSNEQFF.

A few counts support this clone. The DNA is omitted, as the CDR3 cannot be located on it reliably, and the CDR3 follows TCRdb's listing. The chain combines TRBV21-1 with TRBJ1-1. TRBV21-1 represents a pseudogene. 17 amino acids form the CDR3, both terminal residues included. CDR3 sequence: CASSKKVGRGASTEAFF.

The gene calls are TRBV6-1 and TRBJ1-2; 7 nucleotides match TRBD1. This CDR3 is 15 amino acids long. Trimming cost V 4 bases and J 4 bases; bases outside gene matches: 9. Germline assignment: CDR1 MNHNS and CDR2 SASEGT. The CDR3 region is CASSATGTALYGYTF. The CDR3 DNA reads as TGTGCCAGCAGTGCGACGGGGACAGCCCTCTATGGCTACACCTTC.

This clone came up a few times. The rearrangement joins TRBV6-5 to TRBJ1-1, with D hard to call. V lost 5 bases and J lost 5, with 12 bases in between. The germline CDR1 and CDR2 sequences are MNHEY and SVGAGI. The CDR3 has 13 amino acids. In nucleotides, the CDR3 is TGTGCCAGCAGTGAAGCTCCGGGTACTGAAGCTTTCTTT. This gives the protein CASSEAPGTEAFF.

Turning to this clone: Other nucleotide sequences from this sample produce the same CDR3. The chain uses TRBV4-3 and TRBJ1-5; D gene unclear. Germline V gene lookup returns CDR1 LGHNA and CDR2 YSLEER. The CDR3 loop spans 13 amino acids. Between the trimmed V and J ends, which lost 0 bases and 6 bases, there was a span of 6 bases. The CDR3 DNA follows: TGCGCCAGCAGCCAAGACCGGGGTCAGCCCCAGCATTTT. Translated, it gives CASSQDRGQPQHF.

The genes are TRBV6-1 and TRBJ1-1; TRBD1 aligns across 9 bases. Germline CDR1 is MNHNS and CDR2 is SASEGT. With 2 bases clipped from V and 4 bases from J, the junction kept 5 bases outside the gene matches. This CDR3 is 15 amino acids long. This CDR3 is CASSEIPGQGTEAFF. CDR3 bases: TGTGCCAGCAGTGAAATACCGGGACAGGGCACTGAAGCTTTCTTT.

The chain uses TRBV4-3 and TRBJ1-3; TRBD1 might be the D (5 bases). CDR3 length equals 14 residues. The V end was cut by 0 bases, the J end by 7 bases, with 10 bases between. Germline CDR1 and CDR2: LGHNA and YSLEER. The chain's CDR3 is CASSQDRVGNTIYF. CDR3 bases: TGCGCCAGCAGCCAAGACAGGGTAGGGAACACCATATATTTT.

This chain connects TRBV7-2 to TRBJ2-1; D gene unclear. CDR3 length: 15 residues. Trimming shortened V by 1 base and J by 9 bases, and 16 bases separated the two germline ends. Germline V gives CDR1 SGHTA, CDR2 FQGNSA. The CDR3 coding sequence is TGTGCCAGCAGCTTAGGAGGTAGTGCCTCCGGTGAGCAGTTCTTC. The encoded protein is CASSLGGSASGEQFF. Supplemented by reference TRBV7-2 and TRBJ2-1, the full variable domain reads GAGVSQSPSNKVTEKGKDVELRCDPISGHTALYWYRQSLGQGLEFLIYFQGNSAPDKSGLPSDRFSAERTGGSVSTLTIQRTQQEDSAVYLCASSLGGSASGEQFFGPGTRLTVL.